The entry below describes one T cell receptor (beta chain). Antigen: not known. This sample was included in a study of shared clonotypes between healthy human individuals. Broader study findings: In this cohort, only blood was sampled, and tissue repertoires likely differ.

CD45RO-negative, CCR7-positively selected cells formed the naive CD8 fraction, excluding terminally differentiated effector memory CD45RA+ cells. CDR1 is MNHEY, CDR2 SMNVEV, per germline (reference sequence). CDR3 length equals 13 residues. The ends were cut back, 6 bases at V and 4 bases at J, with 13 bases in the middle. The authors ran the assay at deep level. The table came from immunoSEQ multiplex PCR; TCRdb's copy has only in-frame clones and leaves some out. The sample yields approximately 2,000,000 clones, approximately 92% seen once. V usage is TRBV27 and J usage is TRBJ2-7; a possible D gene is TRBD1 (6 bases). Sequenced: naive CD8+ T cells from PBMCs. The TCR was taken from a man in his late teens or twenties in good health. Some clones in this sample may be carry-over from other donors' samples. CDR3 nucleotide sequence: TGTGCCAGCAGCCATGGGGGCCCTTACGAGCAGTACTTC. Translating gives CASSHGGPYEQYF.